A single sample gave rise to the 22 T cell receptor beta chains below, sequenced in a study of blood T cell repertoires in COVID-19. TCRdb's table, derived via immunoSEQ multiplex PCR, lists solely in-frame clones and lacks some. The table includes tens of thousands of clones, roughly four fifths detected once. Sequencing input: peripheral blood. These TCRs come from a woman aged 60-75 years with acute or convalescent COVID-19.

The gene calls are TRBV11-2 and TRBJ2-7, with 7 bases identical to TRBD1. The CDR3 is made up of 14 amino acids. With 5 bases clipped from V and 4 bases from J, the junction kept 8 bases outside the gene matches. Looked up from germline, CDR1 is SGHAT and CDR2 is FQNNGV. The CDR3 reads CASSTGQAGYEQYF. CDR3 sequence (DNA): TGTGCCAGCAGCACCGGACAGGCCGGGTACGAGCAGTACTTC.

The chain has TRBV29-1 and TRBJ1-6, with TRBD1 as a possible D gene (5 bases). Germline CDR1 reads SQVTM; CDR2 reads ANQGSEA. Between the trimmed V and J ends, which lost 4 bases and 7 bases, there was a span of 11 bases. This CDR3 has 13 amino acids. The CDR3 here is CSVAAGLNSPLHF. The CDR3, as DNA: TGCAGCGTTGCTGCAGGGCTGAATTCACCCCTCCACTTT. Together with reference TRBV29-1 and TRBJ1-6, the CDR3 gives the full variable domain: SAVISQKPSRDICQRGTSLTIQCQVDSQVTMMFWYRQQPGQSLTLIATANQGSEATYESGFVIDKFPISRPNLTFSTLTVSNMSPEDSSIYLCSVAAGLNSPLHFGNGTRLTVT.

This clone has only one observation. The chain has TRBV2 and TRBJ1-5; D unclear. Trimming left V 3 bases short and J 4 bases short, with 10 bases between. The germline V gene has CDR1 SNHLY and CDR2 FYNNEI. This CDR3 has 14 amino acids. CDR3 residues: CASSDFGGNQPQHF. In DNA, the CDR3 is TGTGCCAGCAGTGACTTCGGCGGAAATCAGCCCCAGCATTTT.

This sequence joins TRBV3-1 (or the pseudogene TRBV3-2) and TRBJ2-5, with 7 bases identical to TRBD1. V shed 1 base, J shed 7 bases, and the junction held 6 bases outside the gene matches. The CDR3 has 14 residues. Germline CDR1 is LGHDT and CDR2 is YNNKEL (reference sequence). The CDR3 coding sequence is TGTGCCAGCAGCCAAGTGGGACAGACGGGGACCCAGTACTTC. Amino acid sequence: CASSQVGQTGTQYF.

This clone appeared a single time. CDR3: CASSQVVAGGNTEAFF. Here the CDR3 DNA reads TGCGCCAGCAGCCAAGTCGTGGCAGGGGGGAACACTGAAGCTTTCTTT. The rearrangement joins TRBV4-1 to TRBJ1-1; 7 positions agree with TRBD1. Looked up from germline, CDR1 is MGHRA and CDR2 is YSYEKL. The junction had 6 bases not matched to a gene; V was cut back by 1 base and J by 1 base. There are 16 residues in the CDR3.

The chain uses TRBV6-6 and TRBJ2-2, with 14 bases that match TRBD2. CDR3 length: 16 amino acids. V shed 4 bases and J 6 bases; nucleotides not matched to a gene: 4. The germline V gene has CDR1 MNHNY and CDR2 SVGAGI (reference sequence). The CDR3 coding sequence is TGTGCCAGCAGTTCCGGGACTAGCGGGAGATCCGGGGAGCTGTTTTTT. Translating gives CASSSGTSGRSGELFF.

This sequence joins TRBV28 and TRBJ1-1; a possible D gene is TRBD1 (6 bases). Trimming shortened V by 6 bases and J by 0 bases, and 11 bases separated the two germline ends. Germline CDR1 is MDHEN and CDR2 is SYDVKM. The CDR3 is 14 residues long. DNA for the CDR3: TGTGCCAGCAGGCTGGACAGAATGAACACTGAAGCTTTCTTT. Encoded protein: CASRLDRMNTEAFF.

This clone was seen only a few times. V gene TRBV28 combines with J gene TRBJ2-7; 7 bases match TRBD1. CDR3 length: 15 amino acids. Trimming took 6 bases from V and 3 from J; bases not matched to a gene: 11. The germline gives CDR1 MDHEN, CDR2 SYDVKM. CDR3 protein: CASSNIYRGIYEQYF. The CDR3 bases are TGTGCCAGCAGCAACATTTACAGGGGAATCTACGAGCAGTACTTC.

This chain uses TRBV6-2 or TRBV6-3 with TRBJ1-6; TRBD1 is a possible D gene (5 bases). The CDR3 totals 15 residues. Trimming shortened V by 5 bases and J by 6 bases, and 14 bases separated the two germline ends. Germline V gene data show CDR1 as MNHEY and CDR2 as SVGEGT. Here the CDR3 reads CASSILTVGNSPLHF. The CDR3 DNA reads as TGTGCCAGCAGTATATTGACAGTCGGTAATTCACCCCTCCACTTT.

This chain connects TRBV7-9 to TRBJ2-3; 11 bases align to TRBD1. The V gene end was trimmed by 5 bases and the J gene end by 3 bases; junction bases not matched to a gene: 4. This CDR3 has 15 amino acids. Germline V gives CDR1 SEHNR, CDR2 FQNEAQ (reference sequence). CDR3 in amino acids: CASSPDRGHTDTQYF. CDR3 nucleotide sequence: TGTGCCAGCAGCCCGGACAGGGGGCATACAGATACGCAGTATTTT.

V gene TRBV3-1 (or the pseudogene TRBV3-2) combines with J gene TRBJ2-7; no clear D. Trimming stripped 1 base from V and 1 base from J, with 5 bases between. Germline V gives CDR1 LGHDT, CDR2 YNNKEL (reference sequence). The CDR3 runs 13 residues. The CDR3, as DNA: TGTGCCAGCAGCCAAGCGCGTTCCTACGAGCAGTACTTC. Protein: CASSQARSYEQYF.

V gene TRBV13 combines with J gene TRBJ1-4; D is perhaps TRBD1 (6 bases). Trimming took off 3 bases at V and 10 bases at J, with 15 bases between the two ends. The CDR3 is made up of 14 amino acids. From germline, CDR1 is PRHDT and CDR2 FYEKMQ (reference sequence). Here the CDR3 DNA reads TGTGCCAGCAGCTTGGGTCAGGGGTCAGGAAAACTGTTTTTT. It specifies CASSLGQGSGKLFF. Supplemented by reference TRBV13 and TRBJ1-4, the full variable domain reads AAGVIQSPRHLIKEKRETATLKCYPIPRHDTVYWYQQGPGQDPQFLISFYEKMQSDKGSIPDRFSAQQFSDYHSELNMSSLELGDSALYFCASSLGQGSGKLFFGSGTQLSVL.

This chain connects TRBV30 to TRBJ2-7; 8 bases match TRBD2. There are 14 residues in the CDR3. Germline values: CDR1 GTSNPN, CDR2 SVGIG (reference sequence). V was clipped by 6 bases and J by 2 bases; unmatched bases: 9. In DNA form, the CDR3 reads TGTGCCTGTCCCACTAGCGGCACGACCTACGAGCAGTACTTC. It codes for CACPTSGTTYEQYF.

The V call is TRBV6-6, the J call TRBJ2-7; 9 nucleotides align to TRBD1. The CDR3 length is 15 residues. Germline loops: CDR1 MNHNY, CDR2 SVGAGI (reference sequence). The J segment lost 0 bases and the V segment lost 2 bases, leaving 2 bases of the junction unmatched. The CDR3 DNA follows: TGTGCCAGCAGTTACACGGGACAGGGCTCCTACGAGCAGTACTTC. Translating gives CASSYTGQGSYEQYF.

V and J are TRBV14 and TRBJ1-1; D remains ambiguous. The CDR3 has 12 residues. The V gene's germline CDR1 is SGHDN and CDR2 FVKESK. With 4 bases removed from V and 7 bases from J, the gap between germline ends came to 10 bases. The CDR3 sequence is CASSPYQDEAFF. The CDR3 nucleotides read TGTGCCAGCAGCCCATACCAGGATGAAGCTTTCTTT.

This clone was counted a single time. The rearrangement links TRBV4-1 to TRBJ1-6; D perhaps matches TRBD1 (5 bases). V lost 0 bases to trimming and J lost 0 bases, with 6 bases between them. The CDR3 covers 16 residues. The germline V gene encodes CDR1 MGHRA and CDR2 YSYEKL. CDR3 nucleotide sequence: TGCGCCAGCAGCCAAGAGGGGGGCTCCTATAATTCACCCCTCCACTTT. The encoded protein is CASSQEGGSYNSPLHF.

V usage is TRBV9 and J usage is TRBJ2-2; D uncertain. The CDR3 covers 15 residues. V lost 4 bases, J lost 6 bases, and 16 bases lay in between. From germline, CDR1 is SGDLS and CDR2 YYNGEE. CDR3 loop: CASSPTVFGSGELFF. For the CDR3, the DNA is TGTGCCAGCAGCCCGACTGTCTTCGGGTCCGGGGAGCTGTTTTTT.

This chain connects TRBV6-1 to TRBJ2-3; 10 bases match TRBD2. Germline CDR1 reads MNHNS; CDR2 reads SASEGT. The CDR3 covers 16 residues. With V trimmed by 4 bases and J by 2 bases, 6 bases remained unmatched. The CDR3 sequence is CASSALAGDFTDTQYF. The CDR3 DNA is TGTGCCAGCAGTGCGCTAGCGGGGGACTTCACAGATACGCAGTATTTT.

The V and J genes are TRBV4-1 and TRBJ1-1; 11 nucleotides match TRBD1. Germline V lookup: CDR1 MGHRA, CDR2 YSYEKL. The CDR3 runs to 17 residues. Trimming at V came to 0 bases and at J to 1 base, leaving 4 bases not matched to a gene. The CDR3 coding sequence is TGCGCCAGCAGCCAAGATCCCGGACAGGGGGCGAACACTGAAGCTTTCTTT. Residues: CASSQDPGQGANTEAFF.

The chain uses TRBV28 and TRBJ2-3; D might be TRBD1 (6 bases). The V end lost 2 bases, the J end lost 2 bases, and 11 bases lay between the germline ends. Looked up from germline, CDR1 is MDHEN and CDR2 is SYDVKM. The length of the CDR3 is 15 residues. The CDR3 loop reads CASSLGQLNTDTQYF. The CDR3 bases are TGTGCCAGCAGTTTAGGACAGCTGAACACAGATACGCAGTATTTT.

V and J are TRBV5-4 and TRBJ2-5, with D perhaps TRBD1 (5 bases). Per germline, CDR1 SGHNT and CDR2 YYREEE (reference sequence). The CDR3 spans 13 residues. V shed 0 bases and J shed 2 bases, with 5 bases lying between them. The CDR3 DNA is TGTGCCAGCAGCTTGGGACAGCAAGAGACCCAGTACTTC. Protein: CASSLGQQETQYF.

The chain carries TRBV30 and TRBJ1-5; D is unresolved. This CDR3 comprises 15 residues. Trimming stripped 2 bases from V and 4 bases from J, with 15 bases between. CDR1 GTSNPN and CDR2 SVGIG come from the germline V gene (reference sequence). CDR3 nucleotide sequence: TGTGCCTGGAGTTGGAGAGGGAAGTCAAATCAGCCCCAGCATTTT. It specifies CAWSWRGKSNQPQHF.